This TCR beta chain is drawn from a study of blood T cell repertoires in COVID-19. TCRdb's table, derived via immunoSEQ multiplex PCR, lists solely in-frame clones and lacks some. The sample has approximately 20,000 clones; 88% are singletons. V was trimmed by 6 bases and J by 6 bases, leaving 12 bases between them. The CDR3 length is 14 residues. CDR1 SGHAT and CDR2 FQNNGV come from the germline V gene. Sequences were obtained from peripheral blood. V usage is TRBV11-2 and J usage is TRBJ1-6; D remains ambiguous. The receptor comes from a human donor in a cohort sampled during active COVID-19. The CDR3 spells CASSLEHSNSPLHF. For the CDR3, the DNA is TGTGCCAGCAGTCTAGAACACTCTAATTCACCCCTCCACTTT.